Listed here are 7 T cell receptor beta chains from one sample, sequenced in a study of human T cells and chemical hapten exposure. TCRdb itself ran the RACE reads through MiXCR, one entry per CDR3 protein. The sample consists of 35,000 to 45,000 distinct CDR3 sequences, around 12% of them appearing once. Time point in this sample: pre-sensitization, week 0. As to treatment: therapeutic diphenylcyclopropenone sensitization with weekly scalp DPC. This material consisted of whole blood, taken in connection with sensitization to the hapten diphenylcyclopropenone (DPC). The origin of the receptors is a woman aged 25 to 39 with alopecia areata. Some clones in this sample may be carry-over from other donors' samples.

In its sample, this clonotype was seen many times. The V and J genes are TRBV14 and TRBJ2-1, with D perhaps matching TRBD2 (6 bases). The V gene's germline CDR1 is SGHDN and CDR2 FVKESK. The CDR3 is 17 amino acids. Trimming stripped 4 bases from V and 4 bases from J, with 20 bases between. The CDR3 nucleotides are TGTGCCAGCAGCCGACACCAAAGACTAGGGGATTACAATGAGCAGTTCTTC. It translates to CASSRHQRLGDYNEQFF.

The chain links TRBV18 to TRBJ1-1, with 7 nucleotides matching TRBD1. This CDR3 spans 15 amino acids. With 3 bases clipped from V and 0 bases from J, the junction kept 4 bases outside the gene matches. Germline CDR1 is KGHSH and CDR2 is LQKENI. CDR3 amino acids: CASSPGTAMNTEAFF. CDR3 sequence (DNA): TGTGCCAGCTCACCCGGGACAGCTATGAACACTGAAGCTTTCTTT.

The gene calls are TRBV6-1 and TRBJ2-7, with 10 nucleotides matching TRBD2. Germline CDR1 MNHNS, CDR2 SASEGT. The CDR3 is 14 amino acids. V was pared by 8 bases and J by 4 bases, with 8 bases of the junction left unmatched. CDR3 coding DNA: TGTGCCAGCGGAAGGACTAGCGGTGGTTACGAGCAGTACTTC. It specifies CASGRTSGGYEQYF.

There are many counts of this clonotype. For the CDR3, the DNA is TGTGCCAGCTCACCAGGCGGAGAGACCCAGTACTTC. Amino acid sequence: CASSPGGETQYF. The chain combines TRBV18 with TRBJ2-5; D remains ambiguous. Trimming cost V 2 bases and J 4 bases, with 5 bases left between them. This CDR3 region has 12 residues. Germline-derived CDR1 and CDR2 are KGHSH and LQKENI.

This clonotype was seen at least ten times. The chain joins TRBV29-1 to TRBJ1-2; possibly TRBD1 for D (5 bases). With 4 bases removed from V and 4 bases from J, the gap between germline ends came to 10 bases. The CDR3 runs to 12 residues. CDR1 is SQVTM and CDR2 is ANQGSEA in the germline V gene. This CDR3 is CSVGDWSYGYTF. The CDR3 DNA sequence: TGCAGCGTTGGGGACTGGAGCTATGGCTACACCTTC. The variable domain in full, with the rest retrieved from reference TRBV29-1 and TRBJ1-2, is SAVISQKPSRDICQRGTSLTIQCQVDSQVTMMFWYRQQPGQSLTLIATANQGSEATYESGFVIDKFPISRPNLTFSTLTVSNMSPEDSSIYLCSVGDWSYGYTFGSGTRLTVV.

V gene TRBV29-1 combines with J gene TRBJ2-1; D ambiguous. Trimming cost V 4 bases and J 5 bases, with 12 bases left between them. The CDR3 spans 13 residues. The germline gives CDR1 SQVTM, CDR2 ANQGSEA. CDR3 amino acids: CSVVPRRDNEQFF. As DNA, the CDR3 is TGCAGCGTTGTCCCCAGAAGAGACAATGAGCAGTTCTTC.

This clonotype rates as medium-sized. The chain recombines TRBV20-1 with TRBJ2-2; TRBD2 is a possible D gene (6 bases). Germline V CDR1 and CDR2: DFQATT, SNEGSKA (reference sequence). This CDR3 spans 14 amino acids. Trimming removed 5 bases from V and 5 bases from J, with 15 bases in between. Here the CDR3 DNA reads TGCAGTGCTGCCCTTGGGGCGGGGACCGGGGAGCTGTTTTTT. Its translation is CSAALGAGTGELFF.